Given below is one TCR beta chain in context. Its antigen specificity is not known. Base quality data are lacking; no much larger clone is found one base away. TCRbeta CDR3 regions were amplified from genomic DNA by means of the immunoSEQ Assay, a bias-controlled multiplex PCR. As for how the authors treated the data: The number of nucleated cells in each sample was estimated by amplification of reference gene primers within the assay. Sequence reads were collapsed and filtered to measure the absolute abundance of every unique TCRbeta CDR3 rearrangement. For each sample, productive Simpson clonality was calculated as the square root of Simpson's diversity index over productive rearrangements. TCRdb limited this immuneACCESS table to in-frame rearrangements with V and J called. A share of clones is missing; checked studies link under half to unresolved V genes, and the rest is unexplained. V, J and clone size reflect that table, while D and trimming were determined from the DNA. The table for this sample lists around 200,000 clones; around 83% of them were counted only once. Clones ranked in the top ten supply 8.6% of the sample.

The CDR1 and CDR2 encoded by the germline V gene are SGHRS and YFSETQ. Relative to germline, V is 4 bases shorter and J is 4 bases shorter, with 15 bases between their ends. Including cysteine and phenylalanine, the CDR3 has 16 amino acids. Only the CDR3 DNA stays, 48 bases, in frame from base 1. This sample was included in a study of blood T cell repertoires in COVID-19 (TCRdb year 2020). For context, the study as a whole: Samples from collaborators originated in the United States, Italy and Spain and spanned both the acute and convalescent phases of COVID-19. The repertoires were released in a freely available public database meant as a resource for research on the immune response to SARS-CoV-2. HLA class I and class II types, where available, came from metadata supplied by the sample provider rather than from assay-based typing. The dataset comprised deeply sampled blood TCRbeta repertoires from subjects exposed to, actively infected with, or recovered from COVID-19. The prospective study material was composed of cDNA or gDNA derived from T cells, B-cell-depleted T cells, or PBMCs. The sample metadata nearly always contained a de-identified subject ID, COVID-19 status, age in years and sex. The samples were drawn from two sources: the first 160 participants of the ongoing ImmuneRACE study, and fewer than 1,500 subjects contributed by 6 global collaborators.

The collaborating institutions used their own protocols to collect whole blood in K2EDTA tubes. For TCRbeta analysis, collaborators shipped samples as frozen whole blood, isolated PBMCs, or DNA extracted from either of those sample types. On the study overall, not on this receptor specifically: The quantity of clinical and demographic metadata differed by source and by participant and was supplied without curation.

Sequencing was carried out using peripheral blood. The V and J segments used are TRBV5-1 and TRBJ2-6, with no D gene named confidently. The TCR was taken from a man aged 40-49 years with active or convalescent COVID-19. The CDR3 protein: CASSESLAAGANVLTF. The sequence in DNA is TGCGCCAGCAGCGAGTCATTGGCGGCGGGGGCCAACGTCCTGACTTTC.